The next 19 T cell receptor beta chains were all read from a single sample in a study of control samples from healthy donors and cancer patients. Produced via immunoSEQ multiplex PCR; TCRdb's table is partial and in-frame only. The data hold 100,000 to 150,000 clones, with 80% to 90% observed a single time. Material: blood. The receptors stem from a man aged 40-49 years in good health.

This clone came up a few times. The rearrangement links TRBV6-1 to TRBJ2-3; 10 bases match TRBD2. CDR1 is MNHNS and CDR2 is SASEGT in the germline V gene. With 3 bases clipped from V and 5 bases from J, the junction kept 8 bases outside the gene matches. This CDR3 has 16 amino acids. The DNA of the CDR3 is TGTGCCAGCAGTGATTTGAGCGGGGGGGCCAGAGATACGCAGTATTTT. Its protein product is CASSDLSGGARDTQYF.

V is TRBV6-6 and J is TRBJ2-5; D unresolved. The CDR3 length is 11 residues. Germline CDR1 and CDR2: MNHNY and SVGAGI (reference sequence). V dropped 7 bases and J dropped 4 bases, with 7 bases sitting between them. The CDR3 coding sequence is TGTGCCAGCACCCCGTCAGAGACCCAGTACTTC. Translating gives CASTPSETQYF.

This chain links TRBV12-3 or TRBV12-4 with TRBJ1-2; 7 bases match TRBD1. Germline trimming cut 6 bases from V and 8 bases from J; bases unmatched to any gene: 3. The CDR3 contains 11 residues. In nucleotides, the CDR3 is TGTGCCAGCAGGACAGGGATCGGCTACACCTTC. Encoded protein: CASRTGIGYTF.

The chain carries TRBV21-1 and TRBJ2-5. TRBV21-1 represents a pseudogene. This CDR3 is built from 22 residues. CDR3 region: CASSKEEGGTAQQGPSQETQYF. CDR3 nucleotide sequence: TGTGCCAGCAGCAAAGAGGAGGGGGGCACAGCACAACAGGGACCGAGCCAAGAGACCCAGTACTTC.

The rearrangement joins TRBV30 to TRBJ2-2, with D uncertain. Germline V gene data show CDR1 as GTSNPN and CDR2 as SVGIG (reference sequence). V was shortened by 2 bases and J by 8 bases, with 12 bases between the two germline ends. This CDR3 spans 13 amino acids. CDR3 amino acids: CAWSLALRGELFF. DNA of the CDR3: TGTGCCTGGAGTCTTGCTCTCAGGGGGGAGCTGTTTTTT.

For the CDR3, the DNA is TGTGCCAGCAGCTTGAGTAGGCTAGCGGGGTGGGAGACCCAGTACTTC. It is translated as CASSLSRLAGWETQYF. This chain joins TRBV5-6 and TRBJ2-5; 9 nucleotides line up with TRBD2. The CDR3 runs 16 residues. Trimming at V came to 1 base and at J to 5 bases, leaving 9 bases not matched to a gene. Looked up from germline, CDR1 is SGHDT and CDR2 is YYEEEE.

J is TRBJ1-2 and V is TRBV7-9, with 9 nucleotides matching TRBD1. The V gene's germline CDR1 is SEHNR and CDR2 FQNEAQ (reference sequence). The CDR3 loop spans 13 amino acids. Trimming cost V 5 bases and J 4 bases; bases outside gene matches: 2. The CDR3 loop is CASSRGQGYGYTF. Written as DNA, the CDR3 is TGTGCCAGCAGCCGGGGACAGGGCTATGGCTACACCTTC.

This clone has only one observation. The chain is built from TRBV5-1 and TRBJ2-5, with D maybe TRBD1 (5 bases). CDR1 is SGHRS, CDR2 YFSETQ, per germline. Trimming took off 2 bases at V and 5 bases at J, with 10 bases between the two ends. The CDR3 runs to 13 residues. Here the CDR3 DNA reads TGCGCCAGCAGCTTAGGGGTCCATGAGACCCAGTACTTC. It is translated as CASSLGVHETQYF.

The V and J genes are TRBV4-3 and TRBJ2-2; D may be TRBD2 (5 bases). The ends were cut back, 3 bases at V and 4 bases at J, with 12 bases in the middle. Germline values: CDR1 LGHNA, CDR2 YSLEER. This CDR3 has 15 residues. CDR3 loop: CASSQRPGFTGELFF. The CDR3 DNA reads as TGCGCCAGCAGCCAGCGCCCGGGATTCACCGGGGAGCTGTTTTTT.

This chain links TRBV7-9 with TRBJ2-5; no reliable D call. Germline V gene data show CDR1 as SEHNR and CDR2 as FQNEAQ (reference sequence). Deletions cut 7 bases from V and 5 bases from J, with 14 bases between. The CDR3 is 13 amino acids. The CDR3 nucleotides are TGTGCCAGCAAATCCCCACTCCACGAGACCCAGTACTTC. Translating it yields CASKSPLHETQYF.

The chain carries TRBV7-9 and TRBJ1-1, with 7 bases aligning to TRBD1. Germline CDR1 SEHNR, CDR2 FQNEAQ (reference sequence). The V and J ends lost 5 bases and 4 bases, in that order; junction bases with no gene match: 7. The CDR3 runs 14 residues. The CDR3 spells CASSVNRGGTEAFF. The CDR3 region has the DNA TGTGCCAGCAGCGTCAACAGGGGAGGCACTGAAGCTTTCTTT.

This chain links TRBV3-1 (or the pseudogene TRBV3-2) with TRBJ2-7, with TRBD1 identical over 9 bases. The CDR3 totals 16 residues. V lost 2 bases and J lost 1; bases outside the gene matches: 6. CDR1 and CDR2 (germline): LGHDT, YNNKEL (reference sequence). The CDR3 protein is CASSQTGTGLSYEQYF. The CDR3 region has the DNA TGTGCCAGCAGCCAAACAGGGACAGGGTTGTCCTACGAGCAGTACTTC.

The chain has TRBV5-8 and TRBJ1-5; D not certain. This CDR3 spans 16 amino acids. Germline CDR1 reads SGHTS; CDR2 reads YDEGEE. V shed 0 bases and J shed 1 base, with 11 bases lying between them. CDR3 in DNA: TGTGCCAGCAGCTTGGTACGGTGGGTAAGCAATCAGCCCCAGCATTTT. Its translation: CASSLVRWVSNQPQHF.

This clone occurred once. The genes are TRBV12-3 or TRBV12-4 and TRBJ2-6; D is ambiguous. The CDR3 loop spans 11 amino acids. V was pared by 8 bases and J by 13 bases, with 12 bases between. CDR3 in DNA: TGTGCCAGCGGCTTGCCTCCAGTCCTGACTTTC. This sequence encodes CASGLPPVLTF.

This rearrangement joins TRBV6-5 to TRBJ2-2; D possibly uses TRBD1 or TRBD2 (6 bases each). The CDR3 runs to 14 residues. Trimming took off 8 bases at V and 5 bases at J, with 15 bases between the two ends. CDR1 and CDR2 (germline): MNHEY, SVGAGI. The CDR3 region is CASGVGGQTGELFF. The CDR3 region has the DNA TGTGCCAGCGGGGTGGGGGGCCAAACCGGGGAGCTGTTTTTT.

V is TRBV24-1 and J is TRBJ2-5; 7 nucleotides match TRBD2. Germline values: CDR1 KGHDR, CDR2 SFDVKD. This CDR3 comprises 16 residues. The J segment lost 1 base and the V segment lost 0 bases, leaving 4 bases of the junction unmatched. Here the CDR3 DNA reads TGTGCCACCAGTGATTTGCTATGGGGGGGCCAAGAGACCCAGTACTTC. Its translation is CATSDLLWGGQETQYF.

As DNA, the CDR3 is TGTGCCAGCAGCTTAAGGGGGAGTTCTGGGGCCAACGTCCTGACTTTC. Translating gives CASSLRGSSGANVLTF. The V and J genes are TRBV7-2 and TRBJ2-6, with D tentatively TRBD1 (6 bases). V lost 2 bases and J lost 1, with 9 bases in between. This CDR3 comprises 16 residues. CDR1 and CDR2 from the germline V gene are SGHTA and FQGNSA.

With regard to this clone: This CDR3 is also generated by other DNA sequences in the sample. The chain has TRBV4-3 and TRBJ1-2, with a possible D match to TRBD1 (6 bases). The CDR3 contains 14 residues. The germline CDR1 and CDR2 sequences are LGHNA and YSLEER. The V and J ends lost 0 bases and 8 bases respectively, with 13 bases between them. The CDR3 region is CASSQERGARGYTF. In DNA form, the CDR3 reads TGCGCCAGCAGCCAAGAACGGGGGGCGAGAGGCTACACCTTC.

This clone was detected once. V gene TRBV5-1 combines with J gene TRBJ1-1, with unresolved D. The CDR3 length is 15 residues. Germline V gene sequence: CDR1 SGHRS, CDR2 YFSETQ. Trimming cost V 0 bases and J 1 base, with 10 bases left between them. The CDR3: CASSLAPGANTEAFF. The CDR3 coding sequence is TGCGCCAGCAGCTTGGCCCCGGGTGCGAACACTGAAGCTTTCTTT.